Presented here are 30 T cell receptor beta chains from one specimen sequenced in a study of blood T cell repertoires in COVID-19. Data came from immunoSEQ multiplex PCR; TCRdb stores just in-frame clones and leaves some out. In the table there are 250,000 to 350,000 clones, approximately 88% of which are singletons. Sequencing was performed on peripheral blood. These receptors originate from a human donor with COVID-19, enrolled during active disease. The donor label of this sample is uncertain.

The chain carries TRBV6-6 and TRBJ2-7; perhaps TRBD1 as D (5 bases). CDR1 MNHNY and CDR2 SVGAGI come from the germline V gene (reference sequence). V was shortened by 7 bases and J by 3 bases, with 13 bases between the two germline ends. This CDR3 region has 13 residues. As DNA, the CDR3 is TGTGCCAGCACCCTCAGGGAACTCTACGAGCAGTACTTC. This encodes CASTLRELYEQYF.

The chain has TRBV28 and TRBJ1-1, with TRBD1 matching over 8 bases. Germline V CDR1 and CDR2: MDHEN, SYDVKM. The ends lost 10 bases at V and 1 base at J; junction bases unmatched: 11. The length of the CDR3 is 15 residues. The CDR3 here is CAIRSGGAGNTEAFF. The CDR3 coding sequence is TGTGCCATTAGGTCAGGGGGCGCGGGGAACACTGAAGCTTTCTTT.

The chain joins TRBV5-1 to TRBJ2-1; 12 bases match TRBD2. Trimming took 3 bases from V and 5 from J; bases not matched to a gene: 9. This CDR3 has 17 amino acids. Germline CDR1 reads SGHRS; CDR2 reads YFSETQ. Written as DNA, the CDR3 is TGCGCCAGCAGCTCAAATCCGACTAGCGGGAGTCACAATGAGCAGTTCTTC. This codes for CASSSNPTSGSHNEQFF.

The gene calls are TRBV5-1 and TRBJ2-5; the match to TRBD1 covers 9 bases. Trimming cost V 4 bases and J 7 bases; bases outside gene matches: 8. The CDR3 consists of 14 residues. Germline loops: CDR1 SGHRS, CDR2 YFSETQ. Here the CDR3 DNA reads TGCGCCAGCAGCACCTTACAGGGGGCAGGGACCCAGTACTTC. It yields the protein CASSTLQGAGTQYF. Looking up the rest from reference TRBV5-1 and TRBJ2-5 gives the full variable domain: KAGVTQTPRYLIKTRGQQVTLSCSPISGHRSVSWYQQTPGQGLQFLFEYFSETQRNKGNFPGRFSGRQFSNSRSEMNVSTLELGDSALYLCASSTLQGAGTQYFGPGTRLLVL.

The chain carries TRBV11-3 and TRBJ2-2; D is possibly TRBD2 (6 bases). Germline values: CDR1 SGHNT, CDR2 YENEEA. The CDR3 is made up of 15 amino acids. Trimming stripped 2 bases from V and 3 bases from J, with 10 bases between. CDR3 loop: CASSLTREDTGELFF. CDR3 bases: TGTGCCAGCAGCTTAACCAGGGAGGACACCGGGGAGCTGTTTTTT. The full variable domain, in which reference TRBV11-3 and TRBJ2-2 provide the parts outside the CDR3, is EAGVVQSPRYKIIEKKQPVAFWCNPISGHNTLYWYLQNLGQGPELLIRYENEEAVDDSQLPKDRFSAERLKGVDSTLKIQPAELGDSAVYLCASSLTREDTGELFFGEGSRLTVL.

The table lists this clone with a count of one. The rearrangement uses TRBV4-3 and TRBJ1-4, with 12 bases fitting TRBD1. V lost 4 bases, J lost 10 bases, and 7 bases stayed unmatched. This CDR3 comprises 15 residues. Per germline, CDR1 LGHNA and CDR2 YSLEER. The CDR3 nucleotides read TGCGCCAGCAGCCCCCCGGGACAGGGGGCGCGAAAACTGTTTTTT. The encoded protein is CASSPPGQGARKLFF.

This clone was seen repeatedly, ten times or more. The chain couples TRBV7-9 to TRBJ1-1; tentative D call: TRBD1 (5 bases). CDR3 length equals 14 residues. V dropped 3 bases and J dropped 1 base, with 9 bases sitting between them. Germline V CDR1 and CDR2: SEHNR, FQNEAQ (reference sequence). CDR3 amino acids: CASSLGGGNTEAFF. Here the CDR3 DNA reads TGTGCCAGCAGCTTGGGGGGAGGGAACACTGAAGCTTTCTTT.

The V gene is TRBV19, the J gene TRBJ2-1, with 13 bases matching TRBD2. CDR1 and CDR2 (germline): LNHDA, SQIVND (reference sequence). Trimming cost V 6 bases and J 9 bases; bases outside gene matches: 8. There are 15 residues in the CDR3. The CDR3 here is CASSPGLAGNSEQFF. The CDR3 DNA reads TGTGCCAGTAGCCCGGGACTAGCGGGAAATAGTGAGCAGTTCTTC.

V usage is TRBV19 and J usage is TRBJ2-7, with 8 bases matching TRBD1. The CDR3 has 14 amino acids. Trimming removed 5 bases from V and 4 bases from J; junction bases left unmatched: 7. The germline V gene has CDR1 LNHDA and CDR2 SQIVND (reference sequence). The CDR3 DNA is TGTGCCAGTAGTTATGGCCAGGGGGCTTACGAGCAGTACTTC. Its translation is CASSYGQGAYEQYF.

The rearrangement joins TRBV5-1 to TRBJ2-2; 8 bases match TRBD2. The CDR3 is 18 residues long. Per the germline V gene, CDR1 is SGHRS and CDR2 is YFSETQ. V lost 4 bases to trimming and J lost 1 base; unmatched junction nucleotides: 12. CDR3 nucleotide sequence: TGCGCCAGCAGCGGCCGGGGAGCGGGAGCCTTGAACACCGGGGAGCTGTTTTTT. Protein sequence: CASSGRGAGALNTGELFF.

The chain has TRBV4-1 and TRBJ2-7; 8 nucleotides line up with TRBD2. Germline CDR1 MGHRA, CDR2 YSYEKL. The length of the CDR3 is 14 residues. V was clipped by 1 base and J by 13 bases; unmatched bases: 12. CDR3 nucleotide sequence: TGCGCCAGCAGCCAAGGCCCCCCGGGCGGGAGGACATACTTC. As protein: CASSQGPPGGRTYF.

With respect to this clone: An end of the junction differs from the germline gene, which may be a read error. V and J are TRBV24-1 and TRBJ2-7; weak D call: TRBD2 (5 bases). The CDR3 runs to 11 residues. The germline CDR1 and CDR2 sequences are KGHDR and SFDVKD. The CDR3 region is CATSDFREPYF. The DNA of the CDR3 is TGTGCCACCAGTGATTTTAGGGAGCCGTACTTC.

The chain employs TRBV6-5 and TRBJ2-7, with 9 bases fitting TRBD1. This CDR3 region has 15 residues. CDR1 and CDR2 from the germline V gene are MNHEY and SVGAGI. The trim removed 7 bases at V and 3 bases at J, leaving 10 bases unmatched. The CDR3 reads CASTAGQGRIYEQYF. Here the CDR3 DNA reads TGTGCCAGCACTGCCGGACAGGGGAGAATCTACGAGCAGTACTTC.

This rearrangement joins TRBV27 to TRBJ1-6, with TRBD1 identical over 9 bases. This CDR3 is built from 16 residues. Germline assignment: CDR1 MNHEY and CDR2 SMNVEV (reference sequence). V gave up 5 bases and J gave up 15 bases; unmatched junction bases: 17. The CDR3 is CASSPGQGRYGGGLHF. The CDR3 bases are TGTGCCAGCAGTCCAGGACAGGGGCGGTATGGAGGGGGCCTCCACTTT.

The chain carries TRBV30 and TRBJ2-7; maybe TRBD1 (5 bases). V shed 3 bases and J shed 3 bases, with 12 bases lying between them. Germline V lookup: CDR1 GTSNPN, CDR2 SVGIG (reference sequence). There are 13 residues in the CDR3. The CDR3 DNA follows: TGTGCCTGGAGGGGTGGGGCCAACTACGAGCAGTACTTC. It is translated as CAWRGGANYEQYF.

This clone occurred once. The rearrangement joins TRBV12-3 or TRBV12-4 to TRBJ1-1; the D gene is possibly TRBD1 (5 bases). The ends were cut back, 6 bases at V and 3 bases at J, with 11 bases in the middle. The CDR3 is made up of 13 amino acids. In DNA form, the CDR3 reads TGTGCCAGCAGCCTGACAGAAGACACTGAAGCTTTCTTT. This sequence encodes CASSLTEDTEAFF.

V usage is TRBV28 and J usage is TRBJ2-5; D is perhaps TRBD2 (7 bases). V was pared by 7 bases and J by 5 bases, with 20 bases between. The CDR3 spans 15 residues. Looked up from germline, CDR1 is MDHEN and CDR2 is SYDVKM. The CDR3 DNA is TGTGCCAGCACCCATCGGCGGGGGCTGGTTGAGACCCAGTACTTC. Protein sequence: CASTHRRGLVETQYF.

The rearrangement uses TRBV5-1 and TRBJ1-6; a possible D gene is TRBD1 (6 bases). The V end lost 2 bases, the J end lost 10 bases, and 16 bases lay between the germline ends. The CDR3 totals 15 residues. Germline V gene data show CDR1 as SGHRS and CDR2 as YFSETQ. The CDR3 spells CASSFRTDTRSPLHF. The CDR3 nucleotides read TGCGCCAGCAGCTTCCGGACAGACACTAGATCACCCCTCCACTTT.

V and J are TRBV2 and TRBJ2-1; tentative D call: TRBD1 (5 bases). The CDR3 has 14 amino acids. Looked up from germline, CDR1 is SNHLY and CDR2 is FYNNEI. Trimming took off 7 bases at V and 7 bases at J, with 17 bases between the two ends. The DNA for the CDR3 is TGTGCCAGCATGGCGACAGAGTCCAGGAATGAGCAGTTCTTC. It specifies CASMATESRNEQFF.

This chain uses TRBV23-1 with TRBJ2-3, with 7 bases matching TRBD1. TRBV23-1 is placed among ORFs of uncertain function. The CDR3 runs 11 residues. The CDR3 DNA follows: TGCGGACAGGGTAGCACAGATACGCAGTATTTT. Amino acids: CGQGSTDTQYF.

CDR3 sequence reads: CAWSVPVTAGNTIYF. The CDR3, as DNA: TGTGCCTGGAGTGTACCCGTGACAGCTGGAAACACCATATATTTT. The chain employs TRBV30 and TRBJ1-3; TRBD1 might be the D (5 bases). Germline CDR1 is GTSNPN and CDR2 is SVGIG (reference sequence). V gave up 0 bases and J gave up 2 bases, with 11 bases separating them. There are 15 residues in the CDR3.

Note on this clone: This CDR3 is also generated by other DNA sequences in the sample. This sequence joins TRBV28 and TRBJ2-7; maybe TRBD2 (5 bases). The germline V gene has CDR1 MDHEN and CDR2 SYDVKM. CDR3 length: 16 amino acids. Trimming left V 5 bases short and J 7 bases short, with 24 bases between. CDR3 sequence: CASSPLASGRGGEQYF. The CDR3 DNA sequence: TGTGCCAGCAGTCCACTGGCTAGTGGGAGAGGAGGAGAGCAGTACTTC. Together with reference TRBV28 and TRBJ2-7, the CDR3 gives the full variable domain: DVKVTQSSRYLVKRTGEKVFLECVQDMDHENMFWYRQDPGLGLRLIYFSYDVKMKEKGDIPEGYSVSREKKERFSLILESASTNQTSMYLCASSPLASGRGGEQYFGPGTRLTVT.

The CDR3 reads CASSVTSGIYEQYF. CDR3 DNA: TGTGCCAGTAGTGTGACTAGCGGAATCTACGAGCAGTACTTC. V is TRBV19 and J is TRBJ2-7; 9 nucleotides agree with TRBD2. J was trimmed by 3 bases and V by 5 bases; bases with no gene match: 5. This CDR3 has 14 residues. From germline, CDR1 is LNHDA and CDR2 SQIVND (reference sequence). The variable domain in full, completed from reference TRBV19 and TRBJ2-7, reads DGGITQSPKYLFRKEGQNVTLSCEQNLNHDAMYWYRQDPGQGLRLIYYSQIVNDFQKGDIAEGYSVSREKKESFPLTVTSAQKNPTAFYLCASSVTSGIYEQYFGPGTRLTVT.

This clone appeared a single time. This chain uses TRBV11-2 with TRBJ2-7; TRBD1 aligns across 10 bases. Losses at the gene ends were 4 bases for V and 2 bases for J; bases not matched to a gene: 11. This CDR3 has 17 amino acids. Germline CDR1 is SGHAT and CDR2 is FQNNGV. As DNA, the CDR3 is TGTGCCAGCAGCTATCGGGGGGGGACAGGGGATCCCTACGAGCAGTACTTC. Its protein is CASSYRGGTGDPYEQYF.

This clone came up once. CDR3 in DNA: TGTGCCAGCAGTTTTCCTAGCGGGAGGGTCACAGATACGCAGTATTTT. The encoded protein is CASSFPSGRVTDTQYF. The chain combines TRBV28 with TRBJ2-3; 12 nucleotides match TRBD2. CDR1 is MDHEN, CDR2 SYDVKM, per germline. This CDR3 spans 16 amino acids. J lost 2 bases, V lost 3 bases, and 3 bases had no gene match.

The chain has TRBV19 and TRBJ1-4; D unclear. The V gene's germline CDR1 is LNHDA and CDR2 SQIVND (reference sequence). CDR3 size: 14 residues. Deletions cut 7 bases from V and 4 bases from J, with 13 bases between. This CDR3 reads CASNTRNVNEKLFF. CDR3 in DNA: TGTGCCAGTAATACGAGAAACGTTAATGAAAAACTGTTTTTT.

The gene calls are TRBV5-6 and TRBJ2-7, with D unresolved. The CDR3 has 14 residues. Germline-derived CDR1 and CDR2 are SGHDT and YYEEEE. V was pared by 1 base and J by 7 bases, with 15 bases between. This CDR3 reads CASSLYRLFGEQYF. CDR3 coding DNA: TGTGCCAGCAGCTTGTATAGGCTATTCGGGGAGCAGTACTTC.

This clone was counted a single time. The rearrangement uses TRBV28 and TRBJ1-5; D not resolved. Germline lookup yields CDR1 MDHEN and CDR2 SYDVKM. This CDR3 has 12 amino acids. CDR3 nucleotide sequence: TGTGCTATCGTCCAGGGCAATCAGCCCCAGCATTTT. The encoded protein is CAIVQGNQPQHF.

The rearrangement links TRBV2 to TRBJ1-2; tentative D call: TRBD1 (5 bases). This CDR3 has 13 residues. From germline, CDR1 is SNHLY and CDR2 FYNNEI. Trimming removed 10 bases at V and 6 bases at J, with 18 bases between. The CDR3 loop reads CATGLGPVNGYTF. DNA for the CDR3: TGTGCCACCGGGCTGGGGCCAGTGAATGGCTACACCTTC.

The count of this clone is one. The chain has TRBV19 and TRBJ1-6, with 10 bases lining up with TRBD1. V lost 7 bases, J lost 8 bases, and 5 bases stayed unmatched. This CDR3 is built from 14 residues. Germline CDR1 is LNHDA and CDR2 is SQIVND (reference sequence). In nucleotides, the CDR3 is TGTGCCAGTACGGACAGGGGGGTGGATTCACCCCTCCACTTT. This sequence encodes CASTDRGVDSPLHF.